Below are 17 T cell receptor beta chains sequenced from a single sample in a study of CD8 T cells in Susac syndrome. RNA in amounts of about 0.5 to 1 ug was reverse transcribed with random hexamers. In TCRdb, the immunoSEQ multiplex PCR reads were re-called with MiXCR into one record per CDR3 protein. The sample carries 190,000 or so distinct CDR3 sequences, roughly 96% recorded once. Sequenced input: CD4+ T cells from PBMCs. The receptors originated from a human donor with multiple sclerosis.

The chain recombines TRBV10-3 with TRBJ2-5; D remains ambiguous. Trimming cost V 6 bases and J 1 base, with 9 bases left between them. The CDR3 runs to 13 residues. Germline CDR1 ENHRY, CDR2 SYGVKD. The CDR3 loop reads CAISLEFQETQYF. Here the CDR3 DNA reads TGTGCCATCAGCCTGGAATTCCAAGAGACCCAGTACTTC.

V gene TRBV6-5 combines with J gene TRBJ2-7; D is uncertain. Trimming pared 4 bases from V and 3 bases from J, leaving 7 bases between. The germline gives CDR1 MNHEY, CDR2 SVGAGI. CDR3 size: 12 residues. The CDR3 nucleotides read TGTGCCAGCAGTTCACCCAACTACGAGCAGTACTTC. This codes for CASSSPNYEQYF.

The chain links TRBV7-9 to TRBJ1-2; D might be TRBD1 (6 bases). Germline V CDR1 and CDR2: SEHNR, FQNEAQ (reference sequence). Trimming stripped 5 bases from V and 7 bases from J, with 17 bases between. CDR3 length: 14 residues. The CDR3 region is CASSPGGRGRGYTF. The CDR3, as DNA: TGTGCCAGCAGCCCCGGGGGCCGAGGACGTGGCTACACCTTC. Looking up the rest from reference TRBV7-9 and TRBJ1-2 gives the full variable domain: DTGVSQNPRHKITKRGQNVTFRCDPISEHNRLYWYRQTLGQGPEFLTYFQNEAQLEKSRLLSDRFSAERPKGSFSTLEIQRTEQGDSAMYLCASSPGGRGRGYTFGSGTRLTVV.

The chain recombines TRBV29-1 with TRBJ2-7; D may be TRBD1 or TRBD2 (5 bases each). Germline V gene sequence: CDR1 SQVTM, CDR2 ANQGSEA. The germline V and J ends were trimmed by 4 bases and 3 bases, with 19 bases remaining between them. CDR3 length: 15 residues. The DNA of the CDR3 is TGCAGCGTTGCAGATAAGGGGACGGAGAACTACGAGCAGTACTTC. Encoded protein: CSVADKGTENYEQYF.

The gene calls are TRBV29-1 and TRBJ2-5; 10 bases match TRBD2. The CDR3 covers 14 residues. Germline V gene lookup returns CDR1 SQVTM and CDR2 ANQGSEA. J gave up 9 bases and V 2 bases, and 9 bases lay outside the gene matches. For the CDR3, the DNA is TGCAGCGTTGAATCTAGCGGGAGTCCCGGGGCCCAGTACTTC. This gives the protein CSVESSGSPGAQYF.

The chain joins TRBV13 to TRBJ2-7, with 7 nucleotides matching TRBD2. The germline CDR1 and CDR2 sequences are PRHDT and FYEKMQ (reference sequence). Losses at the gene ends were 2 bases for V and 5 bases for J; bases not matched to a gene: 12. The CDR3 sequence is 16 residues long. The CDR3 protein is CASSLRLGGARDEQYF. In DNA form, the CDR3 reads TGTGCCAGCAGCTTACGATTGGGAGGGGCTCGGGACGAGCAGTACTTC.

This chain joins TRBV3-1 and TRBJ1-2; 7 bases are a match to TRBD1. The germline CDR1 and CDR2 sequences are LGHDT and YNNKEL (reference sequence). Trimming took 1 base from V and 3 from J; bases not matched to a gene: 2. The CDR3 totals 14 residues. The DNA of the CDR3 is TGTGCCAGCAGCCAAGTAACAGGGGACTATGGCTACACCTTC. Amino acid sequence: CASSQVTGDYGYTF.

The rearrangement links TRBV7-3 to TRBJ2-3; 7 bases match TRBD2. CDR1 and CDR2 from the germline V gene are SGHTA and FQGTGA. V lost 5 bases and J lost 4; bases outside the gene matches: 6. The CDR3 contains 14 residues. The DNA of the CDR3 is TGTGCCAGCAGCCAGGCACTAGCGTCAGATACGCAGTATTTT. This sequence encodes CASSQALASDTQYF.

The chain has TRBV7-2 and TRBJ2-2; 10 positions match TRBD1. The CDR3 has 16 residues. Germline V CDR1 and CDR2: SGHTA, FQGNSA. Trimming removed 3 bases from V and 6 bases from J; junction bases left unmatched: 7. CDR3 residues: CASSFRQGASAGELFF. CDR3 nucleotides: TGTGCCAGCAGCTTCCGACAGGGGGCGTCGGCCGGGGAGCTGTTTTTT.

This clonotype has only one observation. The genes are TRBV4-1 and TRBJ2-1, with D possibly being TRBD2 (6 bases). V dropped 3 bases and J dropped 8 bases, with 17 bases sitting between them. This CDR3 spans 15 amino acids. Germline CDR1 MGHRA, CDR2 YSYEKL. The CDR3 DNA follows: TGCGCCAGCAGCCAGCTCCAACGGAGGGTAGATGAGCAGTTCTTC. Amino acids: CASSQLQRRVDEQFF.

V and J are TRBV20-1 and TRBJ2-6; no definite D call. CDR1 and CDR2 (germline): DFQATT, SNEGSKA (reference sequence). The CDR3 has 13 amino acids. CDR3 in amino acids: CTVSGPGANVLTF. Written as DNA, the CDR3 is TGCACCGTCTCCGGGCCTGGGGCCAACGTCCTGACTTTC.

V gene TRBV12-3 or TRBV12-4 combines with J gene TRBJ2-1; D is ambiguous. CDR3 length equals 13 residues. V lost 5 bases and J 7 bases, leaving 12 bases between the germline ends. CDR3 DNA: TGTGCCAGCAGTAAAAGTGTGGTGAATGAGCAGTTCTTC. Translation gives CASSKSVVNEQFF.

The chain couples TRBV20-1 to TRBJ2-7; 7 bases match TRBD1. Germline values: CDR1 DFQATT, CDR2 SNEGSKA (reference sequence). The length of the CDR3 is 13 residues. With 5 bases clipped from V and 1 base from J, the junction kept 5 bases outside the gene matches. CDR3 DNA: TGCAGTGCTCCCAAACAGGGGTCCTACGAGCAGTACTTC. Its protein is CSAPKQGSYEQYF.

The chain links TRBV27 to TRBJ1-2; 7 bases align to TRBD1. V was pared by 3 bases and J by 5 bases, with 9 bases of the junction left unmatched. Per the germline V gene, CDR1 is MNHEY and CDR2 is SMNVEV (reference sequence). This CDR3 comprises 15 residues. CDR3 region: CASSFKLGTDYGYTF. The CDR3, as DNA: TGTGCCAGCAGTTTTAAGCTCGGGACAGATTATGGCTACACCTTC.

The J gene is TRBJ2-5, the V gene TRBV11-2; D may be TRBD1 (6 bases). This CDR3 is 16 amino acids long. The V end was cut by 1 base, the J end by 5 bases, with 17 bases between. In germline, CDR1 is SGHAT, CDR2 FQNNGV. The CDR3 here is CASSLGPGASPETQYF. As DNA, the CDR3 is TGTGCCAGCAGCTTAGGTCCAGGGGCGTCCCCCGAGACCCAGTACTTC.

This clonotype was recorded only once. The rearrangement joins TRBV20-1 to TRBJ1-2; 9 bases are a match to TRBD1. This CDR3 is built from 12 residues. Germline V gene data show CDR1 as DFQATT and CDR2 as SNEGSKA (reference sequence). The V segment lost 3 bases and the J segment 7 bases; nucleotides outside the gene matches: 3. This CDR3 reads CSARDRGPGYTF. For the CDR3, the DNA is TGCAGTGCTAGGGACAGGGGCCCTGGCTACACCTTC.

V gene TRBV29-1 combines with J gene TRBJ2-3, with 10 bases identical to TRBD1. CDR1 and CDR2 from the germline V gene are SQVTM and ANQGSEA. The CDR3 has 13 amino acids. The ends lost 6 bases at V and 6 bases at J; junction bases unmatched: 6. DNA of the CDR3: TGCAGCGTCCGGGACAGGGGAGTGGATACGCAGTATTTT. Translating gives CSVRDRGVDTQYF.